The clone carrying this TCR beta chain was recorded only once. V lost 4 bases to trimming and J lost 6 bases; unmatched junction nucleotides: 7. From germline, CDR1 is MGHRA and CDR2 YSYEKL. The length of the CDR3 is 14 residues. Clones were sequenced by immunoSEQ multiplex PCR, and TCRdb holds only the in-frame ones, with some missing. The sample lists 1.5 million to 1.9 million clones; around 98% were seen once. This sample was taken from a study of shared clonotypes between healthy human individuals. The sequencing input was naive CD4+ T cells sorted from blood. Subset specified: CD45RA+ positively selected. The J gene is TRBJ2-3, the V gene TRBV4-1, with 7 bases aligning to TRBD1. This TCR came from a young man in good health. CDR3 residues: CASSPGTASDTQYF. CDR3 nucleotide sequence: TGCGCCAGCAGCCCCGGGACAGCGTCCGATACGCAGTATTTT.